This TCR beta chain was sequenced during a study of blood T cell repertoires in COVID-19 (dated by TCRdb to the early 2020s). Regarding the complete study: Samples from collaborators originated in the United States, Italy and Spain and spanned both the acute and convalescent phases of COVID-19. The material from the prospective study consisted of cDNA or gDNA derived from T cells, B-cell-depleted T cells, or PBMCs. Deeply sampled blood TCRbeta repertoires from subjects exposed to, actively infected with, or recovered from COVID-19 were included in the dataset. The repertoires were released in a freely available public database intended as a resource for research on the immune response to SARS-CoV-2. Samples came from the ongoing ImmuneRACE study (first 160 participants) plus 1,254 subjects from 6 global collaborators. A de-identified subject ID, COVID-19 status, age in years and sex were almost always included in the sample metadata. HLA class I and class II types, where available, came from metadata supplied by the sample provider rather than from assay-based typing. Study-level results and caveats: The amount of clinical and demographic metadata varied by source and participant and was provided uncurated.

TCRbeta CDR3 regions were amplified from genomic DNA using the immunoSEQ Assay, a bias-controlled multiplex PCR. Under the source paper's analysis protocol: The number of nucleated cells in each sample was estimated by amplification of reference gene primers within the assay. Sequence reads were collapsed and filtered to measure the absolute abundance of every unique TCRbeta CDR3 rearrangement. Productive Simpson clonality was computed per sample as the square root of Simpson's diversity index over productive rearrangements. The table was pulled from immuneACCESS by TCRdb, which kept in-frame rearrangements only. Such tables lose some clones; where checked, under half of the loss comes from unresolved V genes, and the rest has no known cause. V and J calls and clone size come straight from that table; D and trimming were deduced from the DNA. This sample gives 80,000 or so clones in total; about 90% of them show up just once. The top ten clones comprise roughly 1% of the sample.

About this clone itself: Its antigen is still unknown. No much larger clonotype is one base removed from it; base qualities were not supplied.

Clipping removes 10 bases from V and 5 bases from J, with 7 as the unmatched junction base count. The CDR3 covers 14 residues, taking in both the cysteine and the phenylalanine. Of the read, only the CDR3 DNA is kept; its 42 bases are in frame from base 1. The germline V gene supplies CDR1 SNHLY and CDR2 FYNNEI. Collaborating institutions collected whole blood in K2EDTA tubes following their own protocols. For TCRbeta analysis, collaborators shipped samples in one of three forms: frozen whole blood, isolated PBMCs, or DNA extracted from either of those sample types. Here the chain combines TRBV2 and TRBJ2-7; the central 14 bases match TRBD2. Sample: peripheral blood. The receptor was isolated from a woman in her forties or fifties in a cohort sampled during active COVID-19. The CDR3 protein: CATPGLAGGHEQYF. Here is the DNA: TGTGCCACCCCCGGACTAGCGGGAGGCCACGAGCAGTACTTC.